A single sample gave rise to the 8 T cell receptor beta chains below, sequenced in a study of OX40 agonist ivuxolimab in advanced cancers. The data were produced by immunoSEQ multiplex PCR, yet TCRdb's version contains in-frame clones alone and is incomplete. The table shows tens of thousands of clones, with roughly 80% occurring only once. Sequenced here: CD4+ or CD8+ T cells sorted from blood, sampled in a trial of the OX40 agonist ivuxolimab. The source is an adult with an advanced solid tumor such as melanoma, head and neck, liver or kidney cancer.

J is TRBJ1-1 and V is TRBV6-1; TRBD1 matches at 7 bases. J gave up 8 bases and V 2 bases, and 14 bases lay outside the gene matches. The CDR3 sequence is 16 residues long. Germline lookup yields CDR1 MNHNS and CDR2 SASEGT. The CDR3 DNA reads as TGTGCCAGCAGTGAACCCCCTAGGCAGGGGGGACCCGAAGCTTTCTTT. This gives the protein CASSEPPRQGGPEAFF.

The chain employs TRBV6-5 and TRBJ1-3; possibly TRBD1 for D (6 bases). This CDR3 is built from 15 residues. Trimming cost V 2 bases and J 3 bases, with 11 bases left between them. Germline V CDR1 and CDR2: MNHEY, SVGAGI. As DNA, the CDR3 is TGTGCCAGCAGTTACCTCACAGGGTTTGGAAACACCATATATTTT. This gives the protein CASSYLTGFGNTIYF.

The J gene is TRBJ1-1, the V gene TRBV7-9, with D unclear. This CDR3 contains 12 residues. Germline V gene sequence: CDR1 SEHNR, CDR2 FQNEAQ (reference sequence). Trimming stripped 0 bases from V and 7 bases from J, with 6 bases between. In DNA form, the CDR3 reads TGTGCCAGCAGCTTAGCTGTCCTTGAAGCTTTCTTT. Translated, it gives CASSLAVLEAFF.

The V and J genes are TRBV7-3 and TRBJ1-1, with D perhaps TRBD1 (6 bases). The CDR3 runs 14 residues. Deletions cut 4 bases from V and 2 bases from J, with 11 bases between. Germline-derived CDR1 and CDR2 are SGHTA and FQGTGA. CDR3 in DNA: TGTGCCAGCAGCTCCGGGACACACAACACTGAAGCTTTCTTT. Translation gives CASSSGTHNTEAFF.

The chain has TRBV20-1 and TRBJ2-7, with a tentative D call TRBD2 (6 bases). V gave up 6 bases and J gave up 4 bases, with 10 bases separating them. This CDR3 has 11 residues. CDR1 and CDR2 from the germline V gene are DFQATT and SNEGSKA (reference sequence). CDR3 DNA sequence: TGCAGTGCCAGGGACTTTTACGAGCAGTACTTC. The encoded protein is CSARDFYEQYF.

The CDR3 loop is CASSLVLGPGRTLHF. The CDR3 bases are TGTGCCAGCAGCTTAGTTTTGGGGCCTGGTAGGACCCTCCACTTT. This sequence joins TRBV7-8 and TRBJ1-6; a weak D match, TRBD1 (5 bases). Germline V gene sequence: CDR1 SGHVS, CDR2 FQNEAQ. The CDR3 is 15 amino acids. Trimming removed 1 base from V and 14 bases from J, with 18 bases in between.

Written as DNA, the CDR3 is TGTGCCAGCAGCTTATACCAACAAAGGGAGCAGTACTTC. This gives the protein CASSLYQQREQYF. The chain employs TRBV7-3 and TRBJ2-7; D remains ambiguous. CDR3 length equals 13 residues. Per germline, CDR1 SGHTA and CDR2 FQGTGA. V dropped 2 bases and J dropped 7 bases, with 12 bases sitting between them.

The chain couples TRBV7-9 to TRBJ2-4; TRBD2 agrees at 8 bases. The ends lost 2 bases at V and 4 bases at J; junction bases unmatched: 4. Germline loops: CDR1 SEHNR, CDR2 FQNEAQ (reference sequence). CDR3 length: 15 amino acids. The CDR3 nucleotides read TGTGCCAGCAGCTTACCGGGACTAGGAAAAAACATTCAGTACTTC. It yields the protein CASSLPGLGKNIQYF.